The 7 T cell receptor beta chains below all came from one sample that was sequenced in a study of shared T cell receptors in the human thymus. Some clones are missing from TCRdb's copy, which holds only in-frame ones; the method was immunoSEQ multiplex PCR. The sample records roughly 410,000 clones, more than 85% being singletons. Sequencing used thymocytes. Receptor source: a human donor.

J is TRBJ2-7 and V is TRBV13; maybe TRBD2 (6 bases). This CDR3 is built from 12 residues. Germline V gives CDR1 PRHDT, CDR2 FYEKMQ (reference sequence). With 4 bases removed from V and 6 bases from J, the gap between germline ends came to 10 bases. The CDR3 protein is CASSCRDSEQYF. CDR3 nucleotide sequence: TGTGCCAGCAGCTGCCGGGACTCCGAGCAGTACTTC.

This rearrangement joins TRBV6-6 to TRBJ2-3; TRBD2 might be the D (5 bases). The CDR3 extends over 14 amino acids. The ends were cut back, 5 bases at V and 0 bases at J, with 9 bases in the middle. CDR1 and CDR2 (germline): MNHNY, SVGAGI (reference sequence). The CDR3 loop is CASSQRVSTDTQYF. The CDR3 DNA follows: TGTGCCAGCAGTCAGAGGGTTAGCACAGATACGCAGTATTTT.

The chain links TRBV27 to TRBJ2-1; tentative D call: TRBD1 (6 bases). The germline V and J ends were trimmed by 3 bases and 0 bases, with 24 bases remaining between them. Germline CDR1 is MNHEY and CDR2 is SMNVEV (reference sequence). There are 20 residues in the CDR3. The CDR3 nucleotides are TGTGCCAGCAGTTTCCTCCAGGGGTCCTCATACCCCCGCTCCTACAATGAGCAGTTCTTC. Its protein is CASSFLQGSSYPRSYNEQFF.

V gene TRBV19 combines with J gene TRBJ2-2; 9 bases are shared with TRBD1. CDR3 length equals 13 residues. In germline, CDR1 is LNHDA, CDR2 SQIVND (reference sequence). V gave up 11 bases and J gave up 4 bases; unmatched junction bases: 5. The CDR3 protein is CACHRGPTGELFF. The DNA of the CDR3 is TGTGCCTGCCACAGGGGGCCCACCGGGGAGCTGTTTTTT.

This rearrangement joins TRBV20-1 to TRBJ2-5; D not resolved. The CDR3 length is 10 residues. Trimming removed 5 bases from V and 5 bases from J, with 6 bases in between. CDR1 and CDR2 (germline): DFQATT, SNEGSKA (reference sequence). The CDR3 loop reads CSAHKETQYF. In nucleotides, the CDR3 is TGCAGTGCTCATAAGGAGACCCAGTACTTC.

The V and J genes are TRBV21-1 and TRBJ2-1; no DNA check was done on the table's D call, TRBD1. TRBV21-1 is given as a pseudogene. The length of the CDR3 is 16 residues. CDR3 loop: CASSIRDRVSYNEQFF. CDR3 DNA: TGTGCCAGCAGTATCCGGGACAGGGTCTCCTACAATGAGCAGTTCTTC.

V usage is TRBV12-1 and J usage is TRBJ2-3; the table's D call of TRBD2 was not tested on the DNA. TRBV12-1 is a recognized pseudogene. The CDR3 is 18 amino acids. CDR3 in amino acids: CASSSGTSGPWGTDTQYF. The CDR3 coding sequence is TGTGCCAGCAGCTCCGGGACTAGCGGACCGTGGGGCACAGATACGCAGTATTTT.